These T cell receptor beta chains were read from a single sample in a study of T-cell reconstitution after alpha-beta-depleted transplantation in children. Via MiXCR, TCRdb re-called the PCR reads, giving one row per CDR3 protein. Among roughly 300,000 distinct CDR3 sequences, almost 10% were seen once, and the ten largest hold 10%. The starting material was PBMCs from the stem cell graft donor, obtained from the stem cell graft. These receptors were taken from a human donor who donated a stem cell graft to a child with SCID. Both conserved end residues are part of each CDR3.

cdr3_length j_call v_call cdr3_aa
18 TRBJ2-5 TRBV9 CASSRSGFTSGPQETQYF
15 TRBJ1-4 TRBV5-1 CASSLTDATNEKLFF
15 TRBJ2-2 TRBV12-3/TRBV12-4 CASSPGTGGFRELFF
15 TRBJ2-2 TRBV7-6 CASSLVAGGTGELFF
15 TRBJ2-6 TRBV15 CATSRGVAGANVLTF
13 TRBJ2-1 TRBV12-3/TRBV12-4 CASTLGTSGVQFF
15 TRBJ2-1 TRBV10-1 CASSESNRQWNEQFF
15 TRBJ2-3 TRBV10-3 CAISVTNLNTYTQYF
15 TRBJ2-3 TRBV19 CASSSQGGFTDTQYF
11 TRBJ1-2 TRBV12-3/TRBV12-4 CASSQRGGYTF
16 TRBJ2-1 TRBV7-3 CASSLNSGGTNNEQFF
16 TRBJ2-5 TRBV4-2 CASSQRPRGAQETQYF
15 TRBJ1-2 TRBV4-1 CASSQETGGSYGYTF
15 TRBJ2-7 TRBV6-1 CASSLSQAPSGEQYF
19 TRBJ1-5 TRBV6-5 CASSYGVGQGVFSNQPQHF
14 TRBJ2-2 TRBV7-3 CASSLYVNTGELFF
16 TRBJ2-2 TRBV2 CASRETSGGGTGELFF
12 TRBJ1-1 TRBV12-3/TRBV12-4 CASSPGTREAFF
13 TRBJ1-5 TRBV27 CASRTYSNQPQHF
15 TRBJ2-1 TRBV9 CASSVNWGGNNEQFF
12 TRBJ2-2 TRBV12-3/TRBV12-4 CASGLGPGELFF
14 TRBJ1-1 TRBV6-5 CASSWDWMNTEAFF
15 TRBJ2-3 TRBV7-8 CASSLLTGGTDTQYF
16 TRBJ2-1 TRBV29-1 CSVLGTSGGGYNEQFF
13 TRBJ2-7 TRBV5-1 CASSLSWGREQYF
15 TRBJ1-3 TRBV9 CASSVGWSLGDTIYF
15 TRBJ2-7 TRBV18 CASSSKLTGASEQYF
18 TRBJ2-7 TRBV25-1 CASSEGGVGTPNSYEQYF
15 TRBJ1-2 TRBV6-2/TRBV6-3 CASSLQGAPVDGYTF
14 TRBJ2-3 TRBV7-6 CASSLGLQADTQYF
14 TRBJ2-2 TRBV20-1 CSATGTAITGELFF